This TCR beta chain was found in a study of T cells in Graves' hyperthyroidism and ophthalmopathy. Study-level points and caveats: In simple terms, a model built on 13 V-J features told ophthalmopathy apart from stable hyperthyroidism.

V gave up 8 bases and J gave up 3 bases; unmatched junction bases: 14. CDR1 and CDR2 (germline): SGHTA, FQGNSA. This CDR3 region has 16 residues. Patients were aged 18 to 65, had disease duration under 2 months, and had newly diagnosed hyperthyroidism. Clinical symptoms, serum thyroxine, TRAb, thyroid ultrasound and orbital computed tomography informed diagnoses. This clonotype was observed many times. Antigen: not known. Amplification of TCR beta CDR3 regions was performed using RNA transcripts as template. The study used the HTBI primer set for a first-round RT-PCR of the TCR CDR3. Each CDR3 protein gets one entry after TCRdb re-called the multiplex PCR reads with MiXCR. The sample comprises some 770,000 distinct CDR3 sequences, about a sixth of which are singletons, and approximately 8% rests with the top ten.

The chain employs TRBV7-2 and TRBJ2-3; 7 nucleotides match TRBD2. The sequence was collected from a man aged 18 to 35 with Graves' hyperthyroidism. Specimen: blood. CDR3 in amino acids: CASGSLGRARTDTQYF. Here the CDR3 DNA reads TGTGCCAGCGGCTCCCTGGGGAGGGCTCGGACAGATACGCAGTATTTT.